The 30 T cell receptor beta chains below were found in one sample sequenced in a study of cytomegalovirus exposure and HLA in healthy donors. PCR employed 60 Vbeta and 13 Jbeta primers. Repertoires were generated with immunoSEQ multiplex PCR, while TCRdb's copy carries only in-frame clones and drops some. The data hold over 95,000 clones, with about four fifths observed a single time. The sample consisted of PBMCs. The receptors here all came from a young woman in good health and CMV-seronegative.

This chain uses TRBV9 with TRBJ1-1, with TRBD1 matching over 9 bases. There are 15 residues in the CDR3. Germline V gene sequence: CDR1 SGDLS, CDR2 YYNGEE. J lost 1 base, V lost 4 bases, and 5 bases had no gene match. The CDR3 region is CASSRGDRANTEAFF. In nucleotides, the CDR3 is TGTGCCAGCAGCCGGGGGGACAGGGCGAACACTGAAGCTTTCTTT.

This clone was seen a few times. V usage is TRBV18 and J usage is TRBJ2-6; perhaps TRBD1 as D (6 bases). CDR3 size: 14 residues. The V end was cut by 8 bases, the J end by 0 bases, with 8 bases between. Germline CDR1 and CDR2: KGHSH and LQKENI. The CDR3: CASDRSSGANVLTF. The CDR3 DNA is TGTGCCAGCGACAGGTCCTCTGGGGCCAACGTCCTGACTTTC.

The chain employs TRBV7-6 and TRBJ1-3; D perhaps matches TRBD1 (6 bases). Germline CDR1 and CDR2: SGHVS and FNYEAQ. Deletions cut 2 bases from V and 4 bases from J, with 9 bases between. The CDR3 covers 14 residues. CDR3 sequence reads: CASSLQGTGNTIYF. In DNA, the CDR3 is TGTGCCAGCAGCTTACAGGGGACGGGAAACACCATATATTTT.

A note on this clone: Other DNA sequences in this specimen translate into the identical CDR3. This chain uses TRBV5-1 with TRBJ1-3, with a possible D match to TRBD1 (6 bases). Germline V gene data show CDR1 as SGHRS and CDR2 as YFSETQ. V was trimmed by 1 base and J by 3 bases, leaving 8 bases between them. The CDR3 is 14 residues long. Here the CDR3 reads CASSLTGFGNTIYF. The CDR3 DNA reads as TGCGCCAGCAGCTTGACAGGGTTTGGAAACACCATATATTTT.

The chain links TRBV7-2 to TRBJ2-5; 11 bases are shared with TRBD1. V trimming: 5 bases; J trimming: 5 bases; junction bases outside the gene matches: 4. The CDR3 contains 14 residues. CDR1 and CDR2 (germline): SGHTA, FQGNSA. The CDR3 spells CASSQDRGQETQYF. CDR3 coding DNA: TGTGCCAGCAGCCAGGACAGGGGGCAGGAGACCCAGTACTTC.

The rearrangement uses TRBV6-5 and TRBJ1-2, with 9 bases lining up with TRBD1. This CDR3 is 14 amino acids long. Per the germline V gene, CDR1 is MNHEY and CDR2 is SVGAGI. Trimming cost V 5 bases and J 4 bases; bases outside gene matches: 5. CDR3 nucleotide sequence: TGTGCCAGCAGTCGGGGGACAGGGCCCTATGGCTACACCTTC. Its protein is CASSRGTGPYGYTF.

This chain connects TRBV5-6 to TRBJ2-2; 7 bases are shared with TRBD1. V dropped 2 bases and J dropped 6; count of bases not matched to a gene: 4. Germline V lookup: CDR1 SGHDT, CDR2 YYEEEE. The CDR3 has 14 residues. CDR3 DNA sequence: TGTGCCAGCAGCTTATCAGGGGGTCCCGGGGAGCTGTTTTTT. As protein: CASSLSGGPGELFF.

This rearrangement joins TRBV15 to TRBJ1-1; 7 bases match TRBD1. CDR1 LNHNV and CDR2 YYDKDF come from the germline V gene (reference sequence). There are 14 residues in the CDR3. V dropped 9 bases and J dropped 4; count of bases not matched to a gene: 11. The CDR3 coding sequence is TGTGCCACTCGCGAATCAGGGGGAGGCACTGAAGCTTTCTTT. Protein sequence: CATRESGGGTEAFF. The variable domain in full, with the rest retrieved from reference TRBV15 and TRBJ1-1, is DAMVIQNPRYQVTQFGKPVTLSCSQTLNHNVMYWYQQKSSQAPKLLFHYYDKDFNNEADTPDNFQSRRPNTSFCFLDIRSPGLGDTAMYLCATRESGGGTEAFFGQGTRLTVV.

This clone was seen only a few times. The genes are TRBV5-1 and TRBJ1-1; maybe TRBD1 (5 bases). Germline V gene lookup returns CDR1 SGHRS and CDR2 YFSETQ. The CDR3 is made up of 13 amino acids. Trimming took 4 bases from V and 1 from J, leaving 8 bases between them. The CDR3 sequence is CASSMTANTEAFF. CDR3 nucleotide sequence: TGCGCCAGCAGCATGACAGCGAACACTGAAGCTTTCTTT.

The rearrangement joins TRBV7-2 to TRBJ2-7, with 8 bases aligning to TRBD2. CDR1 is SGHTA and CDR2 is FQGNSA in the germline V gene. The CDR3 consists of 13 residues. The junction had 5 bases not matched to a gene; V was cut back by 4 bases and J by 6 bases. The CDR3 DNA reads as TGTGCCAGCAGCTGGTACGGGGGGGCCGAGCAGTACGTC. Protein sequence: CASSWYGGAEQYV.

The chain employs TRBV7-2 and TRBJ1-4; perhaps TRBD1 as D (5 bases). V was shortened by 3 bases and J by 4 bases, with 9 bases between the two germline ends. This CDR3 region has 14 residues. Germline V gene lookup returns CDR1 SGHTA and CDR2 FQGNSA. The CDR3 here is CASSFARVNEKLFF. The CDR3 nucleotides are TGTGCCAGCAGCTTTGCCAGGGTTAATGAAAAACTGTTTTTT.

The chain combines TRBV6-6 with TRBJ1-1; TRBD1 might be the D (6 bases). Trimming cost V 6 bases and J 0 bases, with 11 bases left between them. This CDR3 contains 14 residues. The germline V gene has CDR1 MNHNY and CDR2 SVGAGI (reference sequence). In DNA, the CDR3 is TGTGCCAGCAGCGATCAGGGGATGAACACTGAAGCTTTCTTT. Its translation is CASSDQGMNTEAFF.

The chain has TRBV5-1 and TRBJ1-1; the match to TRBD1 covers 7 bases. Germline V lookup: CDR1 SGHRS, CDR2 YFSETQ. The J segment lost 1 base and the V segment lost 2 bases, leaving 5 bases of the junction unmatched. This CDR3 has 15 amino acids. CDR3 sequence: CASSLVYRGNTEAFF. The CDR3 DNA reads TGCGCCAGCAGCTTAGTATACAGGGGGAACACTGAAGCTTTCTTT.

This chain joins TRBV7-2 and TRBJ2-5; 8 nucleotides agree with TRBD1. Losses at the gene ends were 6 bases for V and 5 bases for J; bases not matched to a gene: 5. Germline V lookup: CDR1 SGHTA, CDR2 FQGNSA. The length of the CDR3 is 13 residues. This chain's CDR3 is CASSTGGWETQYF. CDR3 in DNA: TGTGCCAGCAGTACAGGGGGGTGGGAGACCCAGTACTTC.

The chain uses TRBV18 and TRBJ1-5, with 8 bases matching TRBD1. V gave up 4 bases and J gave up 11 bases; unmatched junction bases: 19. The V gene's germline CDR1 is KGHSH and CDR2 LQKENI. CDR3 length equals 17 residues. CDR3 nucleotide sequence: TGTGCCAGCTCACTTCGGGGCGGACAGGGACGGGCGGGGGCCCAGCATTTT. Residues: CASSLRGGQGRAGAQHF.

The chain joins TRBV27 to TRBJ2-7; TRBD2 matches 8 bases. V lost 8 bases to trimming and J lost 0 bases; unmatched junction nucleotides: 15. CDR3 length: 17 residues. The germline V gene encodes CDR1 MNHEY and CDR2 SMNVEV (reference sequence). The CDR3 DNA sequence: TGTGCCAGCTCCCCCCTTACAGCGGGAGCCATCTCCTACGAGCAGTACTTC. Amino acids: CASSPLTAGAISYEQYF.

The chain joins TRBV5-1 to TRBJ2-1; 8 nucleotides align to TRBD2. Per germline, CDR1 SGHRS and CDR2 YFSETQ. V lost 4 bases and J lost 7; bases outside the gene matches: 10. This CDR3 comprises 15 residues. Here the CDR3 reads CASSRGGGGPNEQFF. The CDR3 DNA reads as TGCGCCAGCAGCCGGGGGGGCGGGGGCCCTAATGAGCAGTTCTTC.

This chain connects TRBV7-2 to TRBJ2-7, with 7 bases fitting TRBD2. CDR1 is SGHTA, CDR2 FQGNSA, per germline. CDR3 length: 15 residues. After removal of 0 bases from V and 1 base from J, the junction contained 3 bases not matched to a gene. The CDR3 nucleotides are TGTGCCAGCAGCTTAGCAGGGAGGGTATCCTACGAGCAGTACTTC. This sequence encodes CASSLAGRVSYEQYF.

The chain carries TRBV5-1 and TRBJ2-3; 10 bases agree with TRBD2. The CDR3 contains 14 residues. Germline CDR1 is SGHRS and CDR2 is YFSETQ. The ends lost 5 bases at V and 3 bases at J; junction bases unmatched: 3. Here the CDR3 DNA reads TGCGCCAGCAGTCAGGGACTAGCGACAGATACGCAGTATTTT. This encodes CASSQGLATDTQYF.

This clone showed up just once. V gene TRBV10-3 combines with J gene TRBJ1-1; D remains ambiguous. Germline V gene lookup returns CDR1 ENHRY and CDR2 SYGVKD. Trimming removed 3 bases from V and 4 bases from J, with 9 bases in between. The CDR3 has 13 amino acids. CDR3 nucleotides: TGTGCCATCAGTGAAAGCCTGAGCACTGAAGCTTTCTTT. It encodes CAISESLSTEAFF.

This clone was counted only a few times. V and J are TRBV27 and TRBJ1-5; possibly TRBD1 for D (5 bases). The CDR3 covers 13 residues. The V and J ends lost 10 bases and 1 base respectively, with 11 bases between them. Germline loops: CDR1 MNHEY, CDR2 SMNVEV (reference sequence). The CDR3 here is CATLDRSNQPQHF. The CDR3 nucleotides are TGTGCCACCCTAGACAGAAGCAATCAGCCCCAGCATTTT.

CDR3 sequence reads: CASKEGGNLEGYGYTF. The CDR3 nucleotides are TGTGCCAGCAAAGAGGGAGGGAACTTAGAGGGCTATGGCTACACCTTC. This chain uses TRBV2 with TRBJ1-2, with D hard to call. V was clipped by 7 bases and J by 4 bases, with 22 bases between them. The germline V gene has CDR1 SNHLY and CDR2 FYNNEI. CDR3 length: 16 residues.

V and J are TRBV9 and TRBJ1-1; D is possibly TRBD1 (5 bases). CDR1 and CDR2 from the germline V gene are SGDLS and YYNGEE. Trimming took 6 bases from V and 8 from J, leaving 14 bases between them. The CDR3 has 12 residues. In DNA form, the CDR3 reads TGTGCCAGCACCGACTTGTCAGGGGAAGCTTTCTTT. Translated: CASTDLSGEAFF.

The chain carries TRBV29-1 and TRBJ2-1, with 11 bases aligning to TRBD2. The junction had 7 bases not matched to a gene; V was cut back by 7 bases and J by 8 bases. This CDR3 spans 13 amino acids. Germline V gene sequence: CDR1 SQVTM, CDR2 ANQGSEA. The CDR3 region is CSALAGGIDEQFF. The CDR3 DNA follows: TGCAGCGCCCTAGCGGGAGGAATAGATGAGCAGTTCTTC.

The chain is built from TRBV7-9 and TRBJ2-7; 12 nucleotides line up with TRBD2. This CDR3 region has 14 residues. After removal of 5 bases from V and 2 bases from J, the junction contained 1 base not matched to a gene. CDR1 and CDR2 (germline): SEHNR, FQNEAQ (reference sequence). The CDR3 spells CASSPSGGAYEQYV. DNA for the CDR3: TGTGCCAGCAGCCCTAGCGGGGGGGCCTACGAGCAGTACGTC.

The chain uses TRBV7-9 and TRBJ2-2; 12 nucleotides align to TRBD1. V lost 6 bases and J lost 6; bases outside the gene matches: 8. The CDR3 totals 16 residues. CDR1 and CDR2 (germline): SEHNR, FQNEAQ (reference sequence). Here the CDR3 DNA reads TGTGCCAGCAGTTCGAGGGACAGGGGGCGCCCCGGGGAGCTGTTTTTT. This codes for CASSSRDRGRPGELFF.

The CDR3: CASSASTLDRAVSDTIYF. In DNA form, the CDR3 reads TGTGCCAGCAGCGCCTCTACCCTAGACAGGGCTGTATCAGACACCATATATTTT. This rearrangement joins TRBV9 to TRBJ1-3; TRBD1 agrees at 7 bases. The CDR3 sequence is 18 residues long. V was pared by 3 bases and J by 8 bases, with 20 bases of the junction left unmatched. Germline assignment: CDR1 SGDLS and CDR2 YYNGEE.

This clone showed up just a few times. CDR3 amino acids: CASTGTGVGDTEAFF. CDR3 DNA: TGTGCCAGCACCGGGACAGGGGTCGGGGACACTGAAGCTTTCTTT. The chain joins TRBV6-1 to TRBJ1-1; 10 nucleotides align to TRBD1. V lost 7 bases to trimming and J lost 3 bases; unmatched junction nucleotides: 8. This CDR3 contains 15 residues. Germline V CDR1 and CDR2: MNHNS, SASEGT.

The V gene is TRBV9, the J gene TRBJ2-7; 7 bases line up with TRBD1. The trim removed 6 bases at V and 0 bases at J, leaving 6 bases unmatched. CDR1 is SGDLS, CDR2 YYNGEE, per germline. This CDR3 has 14 amino acids. This chain's CDR3 is CASTRDSSSYEQYF. The CDR3 coding sequence is TGTGCCAGCACCCGGGACAGTAGCTCCTACGAGCAGTACTTC.

This clone was seen more than once but under ten times. The chain carries TRBV4-2 and TRBJ1-4; the D gene is possibly TRBD1 (5 bases). Germline loops: CDR1 LGHNA, CDR2 YNFKEQ. Deletions cut 0 bases from V and 5 bases from J, with 10 bases between. The CDR3 loop spans 15 amino acids. DNA of the CDR3: TGTGCCAGCAGCCAAGAGGTGGGGCCCAATGAAAAACTGTTTTTT. Protein product: CASSQEVGPNEKLFF.